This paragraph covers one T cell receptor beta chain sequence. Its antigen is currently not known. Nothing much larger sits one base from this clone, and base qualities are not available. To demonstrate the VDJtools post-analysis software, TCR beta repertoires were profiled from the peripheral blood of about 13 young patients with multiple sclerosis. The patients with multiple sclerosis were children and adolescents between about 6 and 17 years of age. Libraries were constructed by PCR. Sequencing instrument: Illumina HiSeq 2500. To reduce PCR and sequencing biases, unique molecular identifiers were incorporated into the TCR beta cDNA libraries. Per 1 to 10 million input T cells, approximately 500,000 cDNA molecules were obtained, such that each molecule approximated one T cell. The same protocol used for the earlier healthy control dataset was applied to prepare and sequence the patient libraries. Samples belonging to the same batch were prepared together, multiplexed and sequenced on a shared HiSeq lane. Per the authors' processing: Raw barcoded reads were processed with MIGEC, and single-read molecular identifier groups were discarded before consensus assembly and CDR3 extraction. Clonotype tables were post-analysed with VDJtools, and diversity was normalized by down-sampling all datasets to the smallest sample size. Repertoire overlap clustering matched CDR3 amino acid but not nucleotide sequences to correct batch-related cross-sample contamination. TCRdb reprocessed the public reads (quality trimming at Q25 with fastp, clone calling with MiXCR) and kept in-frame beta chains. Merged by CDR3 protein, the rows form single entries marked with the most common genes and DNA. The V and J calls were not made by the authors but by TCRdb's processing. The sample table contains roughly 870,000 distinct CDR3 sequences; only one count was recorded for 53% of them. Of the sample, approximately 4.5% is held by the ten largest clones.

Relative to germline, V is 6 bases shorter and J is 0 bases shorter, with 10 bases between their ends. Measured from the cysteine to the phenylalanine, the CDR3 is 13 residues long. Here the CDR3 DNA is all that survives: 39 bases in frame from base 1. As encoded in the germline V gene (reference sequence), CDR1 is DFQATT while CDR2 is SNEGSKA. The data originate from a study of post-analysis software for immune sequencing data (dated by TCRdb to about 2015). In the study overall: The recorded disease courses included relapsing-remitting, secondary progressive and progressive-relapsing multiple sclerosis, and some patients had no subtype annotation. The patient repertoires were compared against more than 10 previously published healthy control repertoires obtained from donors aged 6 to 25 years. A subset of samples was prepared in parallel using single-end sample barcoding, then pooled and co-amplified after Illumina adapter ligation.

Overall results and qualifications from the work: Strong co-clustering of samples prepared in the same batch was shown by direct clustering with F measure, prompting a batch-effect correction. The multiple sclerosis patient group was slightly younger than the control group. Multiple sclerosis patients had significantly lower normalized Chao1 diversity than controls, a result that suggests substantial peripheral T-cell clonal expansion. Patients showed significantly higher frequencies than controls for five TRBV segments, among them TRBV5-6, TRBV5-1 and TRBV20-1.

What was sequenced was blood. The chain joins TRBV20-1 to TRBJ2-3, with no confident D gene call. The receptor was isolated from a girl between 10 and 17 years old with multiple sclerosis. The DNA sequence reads TGCAGTGCCGCCGACACTAGCACAGATACGCAGTATTTT. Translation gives CSAADTSTDTQYF.